This TCR beta chain is drawn from a study of T-cell memory formation after mild COVID-19 (dated by TCRdb to the early 2020s). Context from the whole study: Most TCR sequence clusters were specific to one of the two donors. Two young, previously healthy adult volunteers, one female and one male, were included in the cohort. Longitudinal TCRalpha and TCRbeta repertoire sequencing tracked T-cell clones expanding and contracting after mild COVID-19 in a couple of donors. Summary of the overall study and its limitations: Only two mild cases were covered by the study, and larger cohorts that include severe cases with pre-infection samples were considered necessary. Balanced CD4/CD8 phenotypes were observed for clones contracting from day 15 to 85, whereas a bias towards CD4+ was observed for a second wave of clones expanding from day 15 to 37. Some responding clones were detected in pre-infection memory, which suggested that pre-existing cross-reactive memory T cells had joined the SARS-CoV-2 response. Contracting CD4+ clones were found mainly in CM and EM memory subsets, while CD8+ clones were enriched in EMRA. The second-wave clones that peaked on day 37 were not confirmed to be SARS-CoV-2 specific.

V and J are truncated by 4 bases and 5 bases respectively, leaving an intervening sequence of 18 bases. Taken from cysteine to phenylalanine, the CDR3 has 16 residues. Only CDR3 DNA is held: 48 bases, read in frame from base 1. CDR1 SGDLS and CDR2 YYNGEE are derived from the germline V gene. Ficoll-Paque density gradient centrifugation was the method used to isolate PBMCs. This clonotype has at least ten counts. What antigen it recognizes has not been identified. No per-base quality is available; no much larger clone lies one base away. Sequenced using an Illumina NovaSeq 6000. Using 5'RACE with constant-segment primers, TCRalpha and TCRbeta cDNA libraries were constructed, with sample barcodes and unique molecular identifiers added in the process. Trizol reagent was used to extract RNA from every sample. Library amplification was performed in two PCR steps, and a second sample barcode and Illumina TruSeq adapters were introduced in the second step. The libraries were sequenced on an Illumina NovaSeq using 2 x 150 bp paired-end reads. The study's processing was this. Demultiplexing of reads and collapsing into UMI-guided consensus sequences were performed with migec v1.2.7. Using mixcr v2.1.11, the UMI consensuses were aligned to TRA and TRB V and J templates and assembled into clonotypes. Clonotypes were classified as expanded or contracted when called significant by both edgeR and NoisET, with noise models trained on biological replicates. For edgeR calls, a false discovery rate-adjusted p below 0.01 and a log2 fold-change threshold of 1 were applied. PCA with hierarchical clustering of max-normalized trajectories of the 1000 most abundant clonotypes was used as exploratory dynamics analysis. Separately sequenced CD4+ and CD8+ repertoires were used to assign the CD4 or CD8 phenotype of responding clones. TCRdb ran its own pipeline on the public reads, namely fastp trimming at Q25 and MiXCR clone calling, and kept in-frame beta chains. Each CDR3 protein gets just one entry, which takes the most common genes and DNA from the rows behind it. The authors' filters were not applied to this entry. The table for this sample lists hundreds of thousands of distinct CDR3 sequences; roughly an eighth of them were counted only once. Of the sample, approximately 20% is held by the ten largest clones.

The sequenced sample consisted of PBMCs or a T cell subset sorted from them (not recorded which). Rearrangement joined TRBV9 to TRBJ2-2; a weak D assignment points to TRBD1 (6 bases agree). This TCR came from a man between 18 and 35 years old who had mild COVID-19 (a few samples of this study predate the infection). The sample titles of this study are shuffled in the database, so cell type and time point are left out; the donor was told from shared clones. CDR3 region: CASSTRDTPSTGELFF. Here is the DNA: TGTGCCAGCAGCACACGGGACACGCCGAGTACCGGGGAGCTGTTTTTT.